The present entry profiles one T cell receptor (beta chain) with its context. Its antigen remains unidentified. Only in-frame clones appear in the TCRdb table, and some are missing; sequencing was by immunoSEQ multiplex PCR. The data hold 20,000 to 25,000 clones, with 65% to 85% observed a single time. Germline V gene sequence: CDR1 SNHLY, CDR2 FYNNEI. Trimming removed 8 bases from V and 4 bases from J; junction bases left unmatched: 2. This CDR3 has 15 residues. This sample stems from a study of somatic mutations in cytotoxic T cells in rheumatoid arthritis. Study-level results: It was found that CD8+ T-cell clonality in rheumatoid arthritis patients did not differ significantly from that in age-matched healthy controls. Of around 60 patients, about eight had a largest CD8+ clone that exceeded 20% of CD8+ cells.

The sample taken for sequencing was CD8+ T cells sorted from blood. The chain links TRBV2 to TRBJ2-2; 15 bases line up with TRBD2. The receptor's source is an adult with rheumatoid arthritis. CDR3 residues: CASRTSGRGTGELFF. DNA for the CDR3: TGTGCCAGCCGGACTAGCGGGAGGGGCACCGGGGAGCTGTTTTTT.